Shown below are 31 T cell receptor beta chains from a single sample sequenced in a study of TIL therapy for anti-PD-1-resistant metastatic lung cancer listed by TCRdb under 2021. The time point label, read with the paper, signifies: pre-treatment sample, taken before nivolumab and TIL therapy. The immunoSEQ v3 hsTCRB kit was used to amplify TCR beta CDR3 regions from genomic DNA through bias-controlled multiplex PCR. TCRdb obtained this table from immuneACCESS and retained in-frame rearrangements with V and J assigned. These tables miss some clones; where compared with another copy, unresolved V genes account for less than half of the shortfall, and the remainder is unexplained. In this sample the table shows tens of thousands of clones, around 63% of which occur a single time. Of the sample, approximately 7% is held by the ten largest clones. The input for sequencing was blood, taken at baseline. The receptors were gathered from a person aged 25 to 85 with non-small cell lung cancer.

The chain uses TRBV19 and TRBJ1-1; no clear D gene. Germline V gene sequence: CDR1 LNHDA, CDR2 SQIVND (reference sequence). This CDR3 spans 13 amino acids. V gave up 0 bases and J gave up 5 bases, with 7 bases separating them. DNA for the CDR3: TGTGCCAGTAGTATAGATCCTGGGACTGAAGCTTTCTTT. This encodes CASSIDPGTEAFF.

The chain employs TRBV7-2 and TRBJ2-7; D is undetermined. CDR3 length: 15 residues. The V end was cut by 3 bases, the J end by 1 base, with 13 bases between. Germline V gene data show CDR1 as SGHTA and CDR2 as FQGNSA. CDR3 protein: CASSFSASRSYEQYF. CDR3 DNA sequence: TGTGCCAGCAGCTTCTCCGCGTCGCGTTCCTACGAGCAGTACTTC.

V and J are TRBV30 and TRBJ1-4; D is unclear. This CDR3 is built from 16 residues. V lost 2 bases, J lost 1 base, and 14 bases lay in between. In germline, CDR1 is GTSNPN, CDR2 SVGIG (reference sequence). The DNA of the CDR3 is TGTGCCTGGAGTCCTCAGAGTTTTCGAACTAATGAAAAACTGTTTTTT. Translated, it gives CAWSPQSFRTNEKLFF.

CDR3 nucleotide sequence: TGCGCCAGCAGCCAAGATGGGTCTTCATTGACAGCTTACTATGGCTACACCTTC. It specifies CASSQDGSSLTAYYGYTF. The rearrangement uses TRBV4-1 and TRBJ1-2; TRBD1 might be the D (5 bases). Germline assignment: CDR1 MGHRA and CDR2 YSYEKL. The CDR3 is 18 residues long. Between the trimmed V and J ends, which lost 0 bases and 3 bases, there was a span of 20 bases.

This chain links TRBV2 with TRBJ1-5; D possibly corresponds to TRBD1 (5 bases). This CDR3 is 13 amino acids long. V was clipped by 6 bases and J by 1 base, with 7 bases between them. Germline V lookup: CDR1 SNHLY, CDR2 FYNNEI. In nucleotides, the CDR3 is TGTGCCAGCAGCGGGGACAGCAATCAGCCCCAGCATTTT. Protein: CASSGDSNQPQHF. Complete variable domain (other parts from reference TRBV2 and TRBJ1-5): EPEVTQTPSHQVTQMGQEVILRCVPISNHLYFYWYRQILGQKVEFLVSFYNNEISEKSEIFDDQFSVERPDGSNFTLKIRSTKLEDSAMYFCASSGDSNQPQHFGDGTRLSIL.

The chain is built from TRBV11-2 and TRBJ2-5, with no clear D. The CDR3 totals 15 residues. Germline V gives CDR1 SGHAT, CDR2 FQNNGV. V was clipped by 5 bases and J by 1 base, with 14 bases between them. The CDR3 sequence is CASSADPRPQETQYF. The CDR3 DNA reads TGTGCCAGCAGCGCGGACCCCAGGCCCCAAGAGACCCAGTACTTC.

The V and J genes are TRBV7-9 and TRBJ1-2, with 7 nucleotides matching TRBD1. From germline, CDR1 is SEHNR and CDR2 FQNEAQ (reference sequence). The trim removed 7 bases at V and 4 bases at J, leaving 9 bases unmatched. This CDR3 spans 14 amino acids. DNA of the CDR3: TGTGCCAGCACCCGACAGGGCAGTGGCTATGGCTACACCTTC. Translation gives CASTRQGSGYGYTF.

With regard to this clone: The junction differs from germline at one of its ends, possibly a read error. The rearrangement joins TRBV28 to TRBJ1-2, with D possibly matching TRBD1 (5 bases). Germline values: CDR1 MDHEN, CDR2 SYDVKM. This CDR3 has 11 residues. In nucleotides, the CDR3 is TGTGCCAGCAGTTTATGGGCGGGGCTCCACTTC. Translated, it gives CASSLWAGLHF.

The rearrangement joins TRBV4-2 to TRBJ2-1, with TRBD2 matching 11 bases. Germline values: CDR1 LGHNA, CDR2 YNFKEQ. This CDR3 region has 15 residues. Unmatched junction bases numbered 6, after V lost 4 bases and J lost 7 bases. The CDR3 DNA reads TGTGCCAGCAGCCTCGCTAGCGGGGGGTCGAATGAGCAGTTCTTC. Its translation: CASSLASGGSNEQFF.

This sequence joins TRBV7-3 and TRBJ1-1, with no clear D. V was pared by 5 bases and J by 1 base, with 17 bases between. Germline lookup yields CDR1 SGHTA and CDR2 FQGTGA. The CDR3 has 16 residues. CDR3 sequence (DNA): TGTGCCAGCAGCCTCGGGGTGGGCAGACAGAACACTGAAGCTTTCTTT. This encodes CASSLGVGRQNTEAFF.

The chain employs TRBV9 and TRBJ2-1; the match to TRBD2 covers 7 bases. Trimming took 7 bases from V and 7 from J; bases not matched to a gene: 11. The CDR3 runs to 14 residues. The germline V gene encodes CDR1 SGDLS and CDR2 YYNGEE. The CDR3 protein is CASGLADPSNEQFF. CDR3 DNA: TGTGCCAGCGGGCTAGCGGACCCCTCGAATGAGCAGTTCTTC.

V gene TRBV2 combines with J gene TRBJ2-7; no clear D gene. Germline CDR1 reads SNHLY; CDR2 reads FYNNEI. V lost 7 bases, J lost 2 bases, and 12 bases lay in between. The CDR3 has 13 amino acids. The CDR3, as DNA: TGTGCCAGCAATCCCAGACGTACCTACGAGCAGTACTTC. Translation gives CASNPRRTYEQYF.

This chain's CDR3 is CASGDVGLRTQYF. The DNA for the CDR3 is TGTGCCAGCGGTGATGTCGGGTTAAGGACCCAGTACTTC. V usage is TRBV28 and J usage is TRBJ2-5; D is undetermined. Germline assignment: CDR1 MDHEN and CDR2 SYDVKM. V was pared by 8 bases and J by 7 bases, with 17 bases between. The CDR3 length is 13 residues.

The CDR3 spells CASSFAGEGYEQYF. The CDR3 nucleotides are TGCGCCAGCAGCTTCGCGGGAGAGGGCTACGAGCAGTACTTC. The chain joins TRBV5-1 to TRBJ2-7; 7 bases agree with TRBD2. The CDR3 is made up of 14 amino acids. Germline loops: CDR1 SGHRS, CDR2 YFSETQ. With V trimmed by 2 bases and J by 3 bases, 5 bases remained unmatched. The full variable domain, completed using reference TRBV5-1 and TRBJ2-7, is KAGVTQTPRYLIKTRGQQVTLSCSPISGHRSVSWYQQTPGQGLQFLFEYFSETQRNKGNFPGRFSGRQFSNSRSEMNVSTLELGDSALYLCASSFAGEGYEQYFGPGTRLTVT.

The chain recombines TRBV5-1 with TRBJ2-5, with a tentative D call TRBD2 (5 bases). This CDR3 contains 12 residues. The germline V gene has CDR1 SGHRS and CDR2 YFSETQ. V gave up 0 bases and J gave up 5 bases, with 5 bases separating them. Written as DNA, the CDR3 is TGCGCCAGCAGCTTGGGGAGGGAGACCCAGTACTTC. Its translation: CASSLGRETQYF.

This chain joins TRBV7-3 and TRBJ2-1, with 11 bases lining up with TRBD2. This CDR3 has 16 amino acids. Germline assignment: CDR1 SGHTA and CDR2 FQGTGA. Trimming at V came to 2 bases and at J to 8 bases, leaving 8 bases not matched to a gene. Here the CDR3 DNA reads TGTGCCAGCAGCTTATATTTAGCGGGAGGGCCCCATGAGCAGTTCTTC. This encodes CASSLYLAGGPHEQFF.

The sample holds one count of this clone. V is TRBV2 and J is TRBJ2-2; 8 nucleotides align to TRBD1. This CDR3 is 15 amino acids long. Germline V gene sequence: CDR1 SNHLY, CDR2 FYNNEI. V shed 7 bases and J 2 bases; nucleotides not matched to a gene: 6. CDR3 nucleotide sequence: TGTGCCAGCACGCGACAGGGGTTTAACACCGGGGAGCTGTTTTTT. Translation: CASTRQGFNTGELFF.

This rearrangement joins TRBV7-2 to TRBJ1-1; a possible D gene is TRBD1 (5 bases). The CDR3 loop spans 13 amino acids. V gave up 5 bases and J gave up 5 bases, with 12 bases separating them. Germline loops: CDR1 SGHTA, CDR2 FQGNSA. CDR3 in amino acids: CASSAGLRTEAFF. CDR3 nucleotides: TGTGCCAGCAGCGCAGGGTTGAGGACTGAAGCTTTCTTT.

The chain has TRBV4-2 and TRBJ1-2; D remains unclear. Between the trimmed V and J ends, which lost 3 bases and 4 bases, there was a span of 12 bases. The CDR3 covers 14 residues. Germline V gives CDR1 LGHNA, CDR2 YNFKEQ. CDR3 residues: CASSHTDGSYGYTF. CDR3 DNA: TGTGCCAGCAGCCACACAGACGGGAGCTATGGCTACACCTTC.

This clone turned up a few times. The DNA for the CDR3 is TGTGCCACCAGCAGAGAAACAGGGTTAGGTCAGCCCCAGCATTTT. Translation: CATSRETGLGQPQHF. The chain links TRBV15 to TRBJ1-5; D may be TRBD1 (6 bases). This CDR3 is built from 15 residues. V lost 0 bases and J lost 6, with 12 bases in between. Germline loops: CDR1 LNHNV, CDR2 YYDKDF (reference sequence).

The V and J genes are TRBV2 and TRBJ2-7, with a tentative D call TRBD1 (6 bases). The CDR3 spans 11 residues. Per the germline V gene, CDR1 is SNHLY and CDR2 is FYNNEI. Between the trimmed V and J ends, which lost 8 bases and 4 bases, there was a span of 9 bases. CDR3 sequence reads: CASAQGYEQYF. The CDR3 DNA sequence: TGTGCCAGCGCACAGGGTTACGAGCAGTACTTC.

The rearrangement links TRBV19 to TRBJ1-2, with D perhaps TRBD1 (5 bases). The V gene's germline CDR1 is LNHDA and CDR2 SQIVND (reference sequence). The CDR3 is made up of 14 amino acids. The V and J ends lost 9 bases and 4 bases respectively, with 18 bases between them. The CDR3 DNA reads TGTGCCAGCACCCCATTAGGGGCCGGCTATGGCTACACCTTC. It encodes CASTPLGAGYGYTF.

J is TRBJ2-7 and V is TRBV27, with 10 bases lining up with TRBD1. The V gene end was trimmed by 6 bases and the J gene end by 2 bases; junction bases not matched to a gene: 10. CDR1 MNHEY and CDR2 SMNVEV come from the germline V gene (reference sequence). There are 16 residues in the CDR3. DNA of the CDR3: TGTGCCAGCAGCCCTTCGGGACAGGGGATCCCCTACGAGCAGTACTTC. Translating it yields CASSPSGQGIPYEQYF.

The gene calls are TRBV28 and TRBJ1-5; TRBD1 is a possible D gene (6 bases). CDR3 length equals 15 residues. V lost 6 bases and J 0 bases, leaving 12 bases between the germline ends. CDR1 is MDHEN, CDR2 SYDVKM, per germline. CDR3 bases: TGTGCCAGCAGAACCCAGGGGTATAGCAATCAGCCCCAGCATTTT. Translating gives CASRTQGYSNQPQHF.

The chain links TRBV5-4 to TRBJ1-1; D remains ambiguous. CDR1 and CDR2 (germline): SGHNT, YYREEE (reference sequence). The CDR3 runs 14 residues. V lost 4 bases and J lost 1, with 11 bases in between. CDR3 sequence: CASSGSRRNTEAFF. The CDR3, as DNA: TGTGCCAGCAGCGGGTCACGGCGGAACACTGAAGCTTTCTTT.

V usage is TRBV5-1 and J usage is TRBJ1-5; D unclear. The germline V gene encodes CDR1 SGHRS and CDR2 YFSETQ. The CDR3 has 13 amino acids. V was pared by 5 bases and J by 4 bases, with 10 bases between. The CDR3 loop reads CASRREYNQPQHF. The DNA for the CDR3 is TGCGCCAGCAGGAGGGAGTATAATCAGCCCCAGCATTTT.

This clone has at least ten counts. The rearrangement links TRBV7-2 to TRBJ1-1; D unclear. Trimming stripped 3 bases from V and 2 bases from J, with 7 bases between. Germline CDR1 and CDR2: SGHTA and FQGNSA. The CDR3 sequence is 13 residues long. The DNA of the CDR3 is TGTGCCAGCAGCTTTTACGCAAACACTGAAGCTTTCTTT. Translated, it gives CASSFYANTEAFF.

This sequence joins TRBV9 and TRBJ1-2; TRBD1 matches 9 bases. Germline loops: CDR1 SGDLS, CDR2 YYNGEE. V trimming: 1 base; J trimming: 9 bases; junction bases outside the gene matches: 7. CDR3 length: 14 amino acids. The DNA of the CDR3 is TGTGCCAGCAGCGTAATCACAGGGGGCGGAAGCTACACCTTC. Translated, it gives CASSVITGGGSYTF.

This clone was observed at least ten times. This chain links TRBV4-1 with TRBJ2-3; D is ambiguous. The CDR3 runs 14 residues. V lost 0 bases, J lost 4 bases, and 8 bases lay in between. Germline CDR1 is MGHRA and CDR2 is YSYEKL. The CDR3 region has the DNA TGCGCCAGCAGCCAAGATCCGCGCGCAGATACGCAGTATTTT. Translation: CASSQDPRADTQYF.

CDR3 in amino acids: CASSLLDGAAFF. In nucleotides, the CDR3 is TGTGCCAGCAGTTTATTAGATGGGGCAGCTTTCTTT. The chain has TRBV28 and TRBJ1-1, with a tentative D call TRBD1 (5 bases). CDR1 and CDR2 from the germline V gene are MDHEN and SYDVKM. Trimming shortened V by 1 base and J by 10 bases, and 10 bases separated the two germline ends. The CDR3 has 12 amino acids.

The chain combines TRBV5-1 with TRBJ2-1, with a weak D call TRBD1 (5 bases). V shed 0 bases and J shed 3 bases, with 22 bases lying between them. This CDR3 is 19 amino acids long. The V gene's germline CDR1 is SGHRS and CDR2 YFSETQ. Here the CDR3 reads CASSLGWGGLPRSYNEQFF. For the CDR3, the DNA is TGCGCCAGCAGCTTGGGGTGGGGCGGCCTCCCCCGCAGCTACAATGAGCAGTTCTTC. Full variable domain (missing parts from reference TRBV5-1 and TRBJ2-1): KAGVTQTPRYLIKTRGQQVTLSCSPISGHRSVSWYQQTPGQGLQFLFEYFSETQRNKGNFPGRFSGRQFSNSRSEMNVSTLELGDSALYLCASSLGWGGLPRSYNEQFFGPGTRLTVL.